The clone carrying this T cell receptor beta chain was observed a single time. The antigen remains unidentified. The entry originates in a study of OX40 agonist ivuxolimab in advanced cancers. The wider study: Ivuxolimab, an antibody acting as an agonist of OX40 (CD134), was used to treat patients. Eligibility admitted prior anti-PD-1, anti-PD-L1 or anti-CTLA-4 therapy; roughly 39% had some. Notes on the study in general: No antigen was identified for the clonally expanded peripheral T cells.

Sampled blood was obtained at baseline, cycle 4 day 1, and cycle 7 day 1. Repertoires were generated with immunoSEQ multiplex PCR, while TCRdb's copy carries only in-frame clones and drops some. The table includes roughly 110,000 clones, about nine tenths detected once. There are 14 residues in the CDR3. The V end lost 0 bases, the J end lost 6 bases, and 8 bases lay between the germline ends. In germline, CDR1 is SGHTA, CDR2 FQGNSA. The chain links TRBV7-2 to TRBJ2-2; D uncertain. The sequencing used CD4+ or CD8+ T cells sorted from blood, collected in a trial of the OX40 agonist ivuxolimab. The sequence came from an adult with an advanced solid tumor such as melanoma, head and neck, liver or kidney cancer. The CDR3 spells CASSLAGLSGELFF. The CDR3 DNA sequence: TGTGCCAGCAGCTTAGCTGGTCTCTCCGGGGAGCTGTTTTTT.